This TCR beta chain was sequenced in a study of low-dose radiotherapy and immunotherapy resistance in tumors. Study details: TRAV- and TRBV-specific primers, spanning alpha and beta chains, primed first-strand cDNA.

Time point of the sample: after trial treatment. Treatment noted: LDRT plus nivolumab, ipilimumab, low-dose cyclophosphamide and aspirin (RACIN trial). Low-dose radiotherapy, low-dose cyclophosphamide, aspirin, ipilimumab and nivolumab were all given to the donors. This clonotype was found many times. PCR amplification of the TCRs was performed with Phusion for approximately 20 PCR cycles, and it relied on a constant-region primer together with a V-primer adapter. TCRdb fed the reads into MiXCR, producing one record per CDR3 protein. Here the sample spans roughly 50,000 distinct CDR3 sequences, around a third being singletons. The germline gives CDR1 SGHTA, CDR2 FQGNSA. There are 13 residues in the CDR3. With 5 bases removed from V and 1 base from J, the gap between germline ends came to 8 bases.

The source material was PBMCs, sampled after low-dose radiotherapy plus immunotherapy. This sequence originates from a male donor with rectosigmoid adenocarcinoma. V and J are TRBV7-2 and TRBJ1-1; D is unclear. CDR3 nucleotides: TGTGCCAGCAGCCAAACCCCGAACACTGAAGCTTTCTTT. As protein: CASSQTPNTEAFF.